These T cell receptor beta chains were read from a single sample in a study of blood T cell repertoires in COVID-19. Repertoires were generated with immunoSEQ multiplex PCR, while TCRdb's copy carries only in-frame clones and drops some. The repertoire holds about 210,000 clones, with about 80% as singletons. Source material: peripheral blood. The origin of the receptors is an elderly woman with COVID-19, enrolled during active disease. Both conserved end residues are part of each CDR3. The D gene is left open where the match is weak. Size values are once, few and many counts, or a class for expanded clones, and some rows have none.

TRBJ1-5,TRBV19,.,.,TGTGCCAGTAGTTGGGGCCGGGGCAATCAGCCCCAGCATTTT,CASSWGRGNQPQHF
TRBJ2-7,TRBV24-1,TRBD1,.,TGTGCCACCAGTGATTTGGTACAGGGGCCCTATTCCTTC,CATSDLVQGPYSF
TRBJ2-3,TRBV3-1/TRBV3-2,.,.,TGTGCCAGCAGCCGGGGGGGCACAGATACGCAGTATTTT,CASSRGGTDTQYF
TRBJ2-1,TRBV24-1,TRBD2,.,TGTGCCACCAGTGACCCGGGACTAGCGGGAGGAAGGGGTGAGCAGTTCTTC,CATSDPGLAGGRGEQFF
TRBJ2-5,TRBV10-3,.,.,TGTGCCATCAGCGCCTCCGGGACAACGCTGGGAGAGACCCAGTACTTC,CAISASGTTLGETQYF
TRBJ2-5,TRBV3-1/TRBV3-2,TRBD2,once,TGTGCCAGCAGCCAAGCCGGCACTAGCGGGAGTGGGACCCAGTACTTC,CASSQAGTSGSGTQYF
TRBJ2-3,TRBV7-9,.,.,TGTGCCAGCAGCTCATCCCCGGGAGTGGGAGATACGCAGTATTTT,CASSSSPGVGDTQYF
TRBJ2-3,TRBV5-1,.,.,TGCGCCACCGCAGGCACTCCGACAGATACGCAGTATTTT,CATAGTPTDTQYF
TRBJ2-3,TRBV7-3,TRBD2,.,TGTGCCAGCAGCTTAACTAGCGGGAGCACAGATACGCAGTATTTT,CASSLTSGSTDTQYF
TRBJ2-3,TRBV10-3,.,.,TGTGCCATCAGGGAGGGCAGGGGGGCATCGGATACGCAGTATTTT,CAIREGRGASDTQYF
TRBJ2-5,TRBV19,.,.,TGTGCCAGTAGTATGGTCCGGGGGGAGACCCAGTACTTC,CASSMVRGETQYF
TRBJ1-4,TRBV6-6,TRBD1,.,TGTGCCAGCAGTTACGGGACAGGGGGCGAAAAACTGTTTTTT,CASSYGTGGEKLFF
TRBJ2-1,TRBV4-1,.,.,TGCGCCAGCAGCCAAGAGTTACCTAGCAGAAACAATGAGCAGTTCTTC,CASSQELPSRNNEQFF
TRBJ2-2,TRBV3-1/TRBV3-2,TRBD2,.,TGTGCCAGCAGCCAAGACCCTAGCGGGGGGGCCGGTCAATCCGGGGAGCTGTTTTTT,CASSQDPSGGAGQSGELFF
TRBJ1-2,TRBV5-3,.,.,TGTGCCAGAAGCTCCTACCCAGGGTCCTACACCTTC,CARSSYPGSYTF
TRBJ2-4,TRBV18,TRBD1,.,TGTGCCAGCTCAGTGGACTCTGGGAGTAACAGGGGCATTCAGTACTTC,CASSVDSGSNRGIQYF
TRBJ1-6,TRBV7-9,.,.,TGTGCCAGCAGCTTGGGGCAGGTCGGGTCACCCCTCCACTTT,CASSLGQVGSPLHF
TRBJ1-5,TRBV6-4,.,.,TGTGCCAGCAGTCCCACCGGGTCCCCTCAGCCCCAGCATTTT,CASSPTGSPQPQHF
TRBJ1-5,TRBV4-1,.,.,TGCGCCAGCAGCCAAGATTCCCTGGCGGGCAATCAGCCCCAGCATTTT,CASSQDSLAGNQPQHF
TRBJ1-5,TRBV7-9,.,.,TGTGCCAGCCAAGGGACACCGTATAGCAATCAGCCCCAGCATTTT,CASQGTPYSNQPQHF
TRBJ1-4,TRBV6-5,TRBD1,.,TGTGCCAGCAGCCCGGCAGGGGGTTATGAAAAACTGTTTTTT,CASSPAGGYEKLFF
TRBJ1-1,TRBV19,.,.,TGTGCCAGTATCTTGGAGGGGAGGAACACTGAAGCTTTCTTT,CASILEGRNTEAFF